The clone carrying this T cell receptor beta chain was recorded many times. A single record per CDR3 protein comes from TCRdb applying MiXCR to the 5' RACE reads. The table has about 170,000 distinct CDR3 sequences, around 13% seen once. The CDR3 is 12 amino acids. V was cut by 4 bases and J by 3 bases, with 7 bases left in between. Germline CDR1 and CDR2: SGHTA and FQGNSA. These data come from a study of T-cell memory formation after mild COVID-19. This sequence originates from a man between 18 and 35 years old who had mild COVID-19 (a few samples of this study predate the infection). Cell type and time point are not known. The chain recombines TRBV7-2 with TRBJ2-7; no definite D call. Source material: PBMCs or a T cell subset sorted from them (not recorded which). The CDR3 DNA reads TGTGCCAGCAGCTGGCGAGACTACGAGCAGTACTTC. It is translated as CASSWRDYEQYF.